The rows below give T cell receptor beta chains drawn from one sample of a study of long-term antiretroviral therapy in people with HIV. This table comes from immunoSEQ multiplex PCR, and its TCRdb copy is limited to in-frame clones, with some not included. This table has about 34,000 clones, roughly nine tenths appearing once. This material consisted of unsorted PBMCs, taken 1.1 years after starting antiretroviral therapy. The receptors derive from a young man with HIV. Each CDR3 is given with its conserved first and last residue. D genes are given only for firm matches. Only some rows state a clone size, as once, few, many or a class for expanded clones.

- - TRBJ2-1 11 TRBV28 CASSLRNEQFF TGTGCCAGCAGTTTGCGCAATGAGCAGTTCTTC
- - TRBJ2-5 10 TRBV20-1 CSAREETQYF TGCAGTGCTAGAGAAGAGACCCAGTACTTC
- - TRBJ2-3 16 TRBV2 CASSEPTSSLTDTQYF TGTGCCAGCAGTGAACCGACCTCCTCCCTCACAGATACGCAGTATTTT
- - TRBJ2-7 16 TRBV6-1 CASSAHRVAGSYEQYF TGTGCCAGCAGTGCCCACAGGGTAGCCGGTTCCTACGAGCAGTACTTC
- - TRBJ1-5 16 TRBV15 CATSRGGRLGNQPQHF TGTGCCACCAGCAGAGGTGGCAGGTTAGGCAATCAGCCCCAGCATTTT
- - TRBJ2-7 15 TRBV11-1 CASSPFAGSSYEQYF TGTGCCAGCAGCCCTTTTGCGGGGTCCTCCTACGAGCAGTACTTC
TRBD2 - TRBJ2-3 16 TRBV6-6 CASSYHGTSGTDTQYF TGTGCCAGCAGTTACCACGGGACTAGCGGCACAGATACGCAGTATTTT
TRBD2 - TRBJ2-3 15 TRBV15 CATSRLAGGPDTQYF TGTGCCACCAGCAGACTAGCGGGAGGGCCAGATACGCAGTATTTT
TRBD2 once TRBJ2-7 18 TRBV5-1 CASSGGLAGALFQSEQYF TGCGCCAGCAGCGGGGGACTAGCGGGAGCCCTTTTCCAATCCGAGCAGTACTTC
- - TRBJ1-1 16 TRBV6-1 CASSEPGGGLNTEAFF TGTGCCAGCAGTGAGCCGGGCGGGGGTCTGAACACTGAAGCTTTCTTT
- - TRBJ1-3 13 TRBV29-1 CSAGGSSGNTIYF TGCAGCGCGGGTGGGAGCTCTGGAAACACCATATATTTT
- - TRBJ2-1 15 TRBV7-3 CASSLDRNSYNEQFF TGTGCCAGCAGCTTAGACCGAAACTCCTACAATGAGCAGTTCTTC